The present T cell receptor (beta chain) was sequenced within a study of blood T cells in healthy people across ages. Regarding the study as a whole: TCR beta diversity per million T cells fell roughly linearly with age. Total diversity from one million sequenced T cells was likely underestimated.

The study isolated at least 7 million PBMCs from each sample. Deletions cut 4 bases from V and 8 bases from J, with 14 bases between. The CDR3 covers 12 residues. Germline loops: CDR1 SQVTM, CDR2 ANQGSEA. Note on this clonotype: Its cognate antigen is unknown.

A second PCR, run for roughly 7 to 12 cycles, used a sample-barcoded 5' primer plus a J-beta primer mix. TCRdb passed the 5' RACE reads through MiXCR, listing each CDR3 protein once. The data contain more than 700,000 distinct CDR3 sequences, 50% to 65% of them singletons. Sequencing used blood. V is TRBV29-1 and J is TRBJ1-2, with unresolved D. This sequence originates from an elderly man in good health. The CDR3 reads CSVGYSAWGYTF. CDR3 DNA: TGCAGCGTTGGCTACAGCGCGTGGGGCTACACCTTC.